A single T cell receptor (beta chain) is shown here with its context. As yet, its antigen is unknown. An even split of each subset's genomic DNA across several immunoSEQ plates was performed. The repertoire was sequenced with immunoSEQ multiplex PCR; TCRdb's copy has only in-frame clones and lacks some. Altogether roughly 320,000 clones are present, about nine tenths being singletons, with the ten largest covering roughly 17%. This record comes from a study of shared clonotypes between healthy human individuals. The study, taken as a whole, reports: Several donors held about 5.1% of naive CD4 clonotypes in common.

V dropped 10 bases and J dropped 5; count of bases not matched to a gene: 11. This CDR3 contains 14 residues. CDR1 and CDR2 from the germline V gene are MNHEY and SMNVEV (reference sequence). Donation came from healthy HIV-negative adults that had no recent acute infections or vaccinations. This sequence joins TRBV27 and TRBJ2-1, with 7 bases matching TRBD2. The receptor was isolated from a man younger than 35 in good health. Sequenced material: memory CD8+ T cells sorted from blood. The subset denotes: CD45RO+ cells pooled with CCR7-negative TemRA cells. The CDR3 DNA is TGTGCCACCAAGGCTAGCGGAACAGACAATGAGCAGTTCTTC. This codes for CATKASGTDNEQFF.